One and the same sample provided the 13 T cell receptor beta chains below, sequenced in a study of T cells in Graves' hyperthyroidism and ophthalmopathy. Researchers took RNA transcripts and amplified the TCR beta CDR3 regions from them. Carried out on the TCR CDR3, a first-round RT-PCR used the HTBI primer set. In TCRdb, the multiplex PCR reads were re-called with MiXCR into one record per CDR3 protein. The data contain hundreds of thousands of distinct CDR3 sequences, 35% to 40% of them singletons. The sequenced material came from blood. The receptors derive from a man younger than 30 with Graves' hyperthyroidism.

V and J are TRBV5-6 and TRBJ2-5, with 10 nucleotides matching TRBD1. Per germline, CDR1 SGHDT and CDR2 YYEEEE. This CDR3 spans 14 amino acids. Unmatched junction bases numbered 7, after V lost 6 bases and J lost 5 bases. The CDR3 loop is CASTGTGDAETQYF. The CDR3 DNA reads as TGTGCCAGCACCGGGACAGGGGACGCGGAGACCCAGTACTTC. Full variable domain (missing parts from reference TRBV5-6 and TRBJ2-5): DAGVTQSPTHLIKTRGQQVTLRCSPKSGHDTVSWYQQALGQGPQFIFQYYEEEERQRGNFPDRFSGHQFPNYSSELNVNALLLGDSALYLCASTGTGDAETQYFGPGTRLLVL.

The chain has TRBV15 and TRBJ2-5; TRBD2 might be the D (6 bases). The CDR3 runs 14 residues. The germline V and J ends were trimmed by 2 bases and 2 bases, with 9 bases remaining between them. Germline CDR1 LNHNV, CDR2 YYDKDF (reference sequence). The CDR3 nucleotides read TGTGCCACCAGCAGAAACAGCGGGCAAGAGACCCAGTACTTC. It yields the protein CATSRNSGQETQYF.

The chain couples TRBV15 to TRBJ2-7; 7 nucleotides align to TRBD1. With V trimmed by 1 base and J by 7 bases, 10 bases remained unmatched. This CDR3 has 15 amino acids. Germline V CDR1 and CDR2: LNHNV, YYDKDF (reference sequence). The DNA for the CDR3 is TGTGCCACCAGCAGAGGGGACAGTAACACCGGGGAGCAGTACTTC. This gives the protein CATSRGDSNTGEQYF.

On this clonotype: A read error may be the cause here, since a much bigger clone is one base away. V gene TRBV19 combines with J gene TRBJ1-1, with D unclear. Germline-derived CDR1 and CDR2 are LNHDA and SQIVND (reference sequence). There are 14 residues in the CDR3. Trimming took 11 bases from V and 1 from J, leaving 17 bases between them. CDR3 coding DNA: TGTGCCGGTACCCACCAGCTTGCGAACACTGAAGCTTTCTTT. Its translation is CAGTHQLANTEAFF.

The V call is TRBV7-9, the J call TRBJ2-7; TRBD1 might be the D (6 bases). In germline, CDR1 is SEHNR, CDR2 FQNEAQ (reference sequence). The CDR3 contains 14 residues. Trimming left V 5 bases short and J 7 bases short, with 18 bases between. The CDR3 loop is CASSATGLAEEQYF. DNA of the CDR3: TGTGCCAGCAGCGCCACAGGGCTTGCGGAGGAGCAGTACTTC.

This clonotype was detected only a few times. V is TRBV4-2 and J is TRBJ2-7; 12 bases are a match to TRBD2. The CDR3 runs 14 residues. Germline-derived CDR1 and CDR2 are LGHNA and YNFKEQ. Unmatched junction bases numbered 2, after V lost 1 base and J lost 7 bases. As DNA, the CDR3 is TGTGCCAGCAGCCAAGGGACTAGCGGGAAGGAGCAGTACTTC. Protein: CASSQGTSGKEQYF.

The rearrangement uses TRBV10-3 and TRBJ1-2, with TRBD1 as a possible D gene (5 bases). CDR1 ENHRY and CDR2 SYGVKD come from the germline V gene. Trimming took 6 bases from V and 5 from J, leaving 16 bases between them. The CDR3 extends over 14 amino acids. For the CDR3, the DNA is TGTGCCATCAGCGGGTTGGGGGGTCCGTATGGCTACACCTTC. Its protein product is CAISGLGGPYGYTF.

This clonotype has ten or more counts. The J gene is TRBJ1-6, the V gene TRBV12-3 or TRBV12-4, with 7 bases that match TRBD1. The J segment lost 7 bases and the V segment lost 6 bases, leaving 9 bases of the junction unmatched. The length of the CDR3 is 15 residues. CDR3 protein: CASSITGQMNSPLHF. CDR3 bases: TGTGCCAGCAGCATTACGGGACAGATGAATTCACCCCTCCACTTT.

The sample holds a few counts of this clonotype. The genes are TRBV5-6 and TRBJ1-4, with no clear D. Germline-derived CDR1 and CDR2 are SGHDT and YYEEEE. The length of the CDR3 is 14 residues. The ends were cut back, 2 bases at V and 7 bases at J, with 12 bases in the middle. CDR3 sequence reads: CASSLSSSGEKLFF. DNA for the CDR3: TGTGCCAGCAGCTTATCGTCATCGGGTGAAAAACTGTTTTTT. The variable domain in full, completed from reference TRBV5-6 and TRBJ1-4, reads DAGVTQSPTHLIKTRGQQVTLRCSPKSGHDTVSWYQQALGQGPQFIFQYYEEEERQRGNFPDRFSGHQFPNYSSELNVNALLLGDSALYLCASSLSSSGEKLFFGSGTQLSVL.

V usage is TRBV5-1 and J usage is TRBJ1-1, with unresolved D. The CDR3 consists of 14 residues. Germline CDR1 is SGHRS and CDR2 is YFSETQ. Trimming stripped 4 bases from V and 1 base from J, with 11 bases between. CDR3: CASSASATNTEAFF. The CDR3 region has the DNA TGCGCCAGCAGCGCCTCCGCGACGAACACTGAAGCTTTCTTT.

Ten or more counts support this clonotype. The chain employs TRBV19 and TRBJ2-7; TRBD2 is a possible D gene (5 bases). CDR1 is LNHDA, CDR2 SQIVND, per germline (reference sequence). This CDR3 is built from 12 residues. Deletions cut 4 bases from V and 4 bases from J, with 8 bases between. This chain's CDR3 is CASSRTEYEQYF. Here the CDR3 DNA reads TGTGCCAGTAGTAGGACTGAGTACGAGCAGTACTTC.

The chain has TRBV7-2 and TRBJ1-2; TRBD1 agrees at 8 bases. CDR1 SGHTA and CDR2 FQGNSA come from the germline V gene. Trimming cost V 0 bases and J 4 bases; bases outside gene matches: 7. The CDR3 runs 16 residues. In DNA, the CDR3 is TGTGCCAGCAGCTTAGCAGGACAGGGTTCCCTCTATGGCTACACCTTC. This encodes CASSLAGQGSLYGYTF. The full variable domain, in which reference TRBV7-2 and TRBJ1-2 provide the parts outside the CDR3, is GAGVSQSPSNKVTEKGKDVELRCDPISGHTALYWYRQSLGQGLEFLIYFQGNSAPDKSGLPSDRFSAERTGGSVSTLTIQRTQQEDSAVYLCASSLAGQGSLYGYTFGSGTRLTVV.

V usage is TRBV28 and J usage is TRBJ1-3, with TRBD1 as a possible D gene (6 bases). Germline V gives CDR1 MDHEN, CDR2 SYDVKM. V lost 5 bases, J lost 8 bases, and 16 bases lay in between. This CDR3 has 14 amino acids. This CDR3 is CASSIPTGGDTIYF. The CDR3 DNA is TGTGCCAGCAGTATACCTACGGGGGGCGACACCATATATTTT.